A single sample is the source of the 20 T cell receptor beta chains below, sequenced in a study of glioma-infiltrating T cells after dendritic cell vaccination. Profiled with immunoSEQ multiplex PCR; TCRdb holds only in-frame clones, not every one. The table lists about 90,000 clones, 85% of them singletons, with around 2.9% in the top ten. The starting material was blood, obtained before dendritic cell vaccination. These receptors all come from a human donor with glioblastoma.

The chain recombines TRBV6-5 with TRBJ1-6; 7 nucleotides agree with TRBD1. After removal of 7 bases from V and 7 bases from J, the junction contained 4 bases not matched to a gene. The V gene's germline CDR1 is MNHEY and CDR2 SVGAGI. This CDR3 has 13 residues. The CDR3 region has the DNA TGTGCCAGCATCTGGGACAGCAATTCACCCCTCCACTTT. Protein: CASIWDSNSPLHF.

This clone has a single count. This chain uses TRBV7-9 with TRBJ1-3; the D gene is possibly TRBD1 (5 bases). Germline V gene data show CDR1 as SEHNR and CDR2 as FQNEAQ (reference sequence). The CDR3 sequence is 17 residues long. V lost 5 bases to trimming and J lost 2 bases, with 19 bases between them. DNA for the CDR3: TGTGCCAGCAGCCCTTCTGGGGAGGGGATGACTGGAAACACCATATATTTT. Protein product: CASSPSGEGMTGNTIYF.

This clone was observed at least ten times. The chain carries TRBV5-4 and TRBJ2-3, with D hard to call. Germline lookup yields CDR1 SGHNT and CDR2 YYREEE (reference sequence). This CDR3 has 12 residues. V gave up 0 bases and J gave up 7 bases, with 6 bases separating them. The DNA of the CDR3 is TGTGCCAGCAGCTTGGTTGCTAATACGCAGTATTTT. It translates to CASSLVANTQYF.

This chain links TRBV4-2 with TRBJ1-5, with D tentatively TRBD1 (6 bases). The germline V gene has CDR1 LGHNA and CDR2 YNFKEQ. V lost 0 bases and J lost 2, with 14 bases in between. CDR3 length equals 17 residues. The CDR3 is CASSQEGGPGGNQPQHF. The CDR3 nucleotides are TGTGCCAGCAGCCAAGAGGGGGGGCCAGGGGGCAATCAGCCCCAGCATTTT.

The CDR3 protein is CASSPEAGGRDTQYF. The CDR3 bases are TGTGCCAGCAGCCCTGAGGCGGGAGGGAGAGATACGCAGTATTTT. The rearrangement links TRBV5-4 to TRBJ2-3, with 9 bases fitting TRBD2. The CDR3 is made up of 15 amino acids. Unmatched junction bases numbered 8, after V lost 4 bases and J lost 5 bases. Germline V gives CDR1 SGHNT, CDR2 YYREEE (reference sequence).

The V gene is TRBV2, the J gene TRBJ1-2; D may be TRBD1 (5 bases). Germline CDR1 reads SNHLY; CDR2 reads FYNNEI. CDR3 length equals 10 residues. Trimming pared 9 bases from V and 5 bases from J, leaving 7 bases between. CDR3 DNA sequence: TGTGCCAGGAAGGGGTATGGCTACACCTTC. It yields the protein CARKGYGYTF.

This chain uses TRBV5-1 with TRBJ2-5; D may be TRBD1 (6 bases). V dropped 4 bases and J dropped 4 bases, with 17 bases sitting between them. This CDR3 region has 15 residues. The germline CDR1 and CDR2 sequences are SGHRS and YFSETQ. The CDR3 sequence is CASSLGPVGAETQYF. CDR3 DNA: TGCGCCAGCAGCCTGGGCCCGGTGGGGGCAGAGACCCAGTACTTC. Full variable domain (outside the CDR3, taken from reference TRBV5-1 and TRBJ2-5): KAGVTQTPRYLIKTRGQQVTLSCSPISGHRSVSWYQQTPGQGLQFLFEYFSETQRNKGNFPGRFSGRQFSNSRSEMNVSTLELGDSALYLCASSLGPVGAETQYFGPGTRLLVL.

This clone was seen a single time. The gene calls are TRBV6-5 and TRBJ2-3, with TRBD1 matching 9 bases. CDR1 and CDR2 from the germline V gene are MNHEY and SVGAGI. Trimming at V came to 6 bases and at J to 0 bases, leaving 4 bases not matched to a gene. The CDR3 is 15 amino acids. This CDR3 reads CASRAGQGSTDTQYF. In nucleotides, the CDR3 is TGTGCCAGCAGGGCTGGACAGGGGAGCACAGATACGCAGTATTTT.

This chain links TRBV6-5 with TRBJ1-5; the match to TRBD1 covers 7 bases. The germline V gene has CDR1 MNHEY and CDR2 SVGAGI. The CDR3 runs to 14 residues. V lost 6 bases to trimming and J lost 7 bases; unmatched junction nucleotides: 9. CDR3 sequence: CASSPDRAGQPQHF. As DNA, the CDR3 is TGTGCCAGCAGCCCCGACAGGGCGGGCCAGCCCCAGCATTTT.

The V and J genes are TRBV2 and TRBJ1-6; 9 nucleotides agree with TRBD1. This CDR3 is built from 12 residues. V lost 7 bases, J lost 12 bases, and 4 bases stayed unmatched. CDR1 is SNHLY and CDR2 is FYNNEI in the germline V gene. The CDR3 coding sequence is TGTGCCAGCAAAGGGGACAGGGAACCCCTCCACTTT. The encoded protein is CASKGDREPLHF.

V usage is TRBV5-1 and J usage is TRBJ2-6; TRBD1 matches at 7 bases. Germline V lookup: CDR1 SGHRS, CDR2 YFSETQ. The CDR3 loop spans 15 amino acids. After removal of 4 bases from V and 4 bases from J, the junction contained 5 bases not matched to a gene. CDR3 bases: TGCGCCAGCAGCCAATGGGGACAGGGGGCCAACGTCCTGACTTTC. Protein product: CASSQWGQGANVLTF.

As to this clone: The junction departs from germline at one end; a sequencing error may be responsible. J is TRBJ1-4 and V is TRBV7-6, with TRBD1 as a possible D gene (5 bases). Germline assignment: CDR1 SGHVS and CDR2 FNYEAQ. The length of the CDR3 is 14 residues. DNA for the CDR3: TGTGCCAGCAGCGCACCCGGGACTAGTGAAAAACTGTTTTTT. Its protein is CASSAPGTSEKLFF.

The rearrangement uses TRBV10-1 and TRBJ2-3, with D possibly TRBD2 on 5 matching bases. The germline V gene has CDR1 WNHNN and CDR2 SYGVQD (reference sequence). V was cut by 4 bases and J by 6 bases, with 8 bases left in between. The CDR3 consists of 12 residues. DNA for the CDR3: TGCGCCAGCAGTGTTCGGAGGGATACGCAGTATTTT. Its protein product is CASSVRRDTQYF.

This chain joins TRBV7-8 and TRBJ1-2; 9 positions agree with TRBD1. J was trimmed by 5 bases and V by 2 bases; bases with no gene match: 9. The CDR3 consists of 16 residues. Germline CDR1 reads SGHVS; CDR2 reads FQNEAQ. The CDR3 DNA reads as TGTGCCAGCAGCTTACAATCACCACAGGGGGCGTATGGCTACACCTTC. The encoded protein is CASSLQSPQGAYGYTF.

The V call is TRBV2, the J call TRBJ1-1; D uncertain. This CDR3 region has 13 residues. The germline V gene has CDR1 SNHLY and CDR2 FYNNEI. V shed 8 bases and J shed 1 base, with 11 bases lying between them. The CDR3 DNA follows: TGTGCCAGCGAGATATCAGGGAACACTGAAGCTTTCTTT. Its protein is CASEISGNTEAFF.

V is TRBV4-1 and J is TRBJ2-2; no firm D call. The germline CDR1 and CDR2 sequences are MGHRA and YSYEKL. This CDR3 is built from 15 residues. Trimming stripped 3 bases from V and 0 bases from J, with 8 bases between. The CDR3: CASSHTGTNTGELFF. The CDR3, as DNA: TGCGCCAGCAGCCATACCGGTACGAACACCGGGGAGCTGTTTTTT.

The chain carries TRBV7-2 and TRBJ2-7; 10 positions match TRBD2. This CDR3 is 17 amino acids long. The germline V gene has CDR1 SGHTA and CDR2 FQGNSA. With 2 bases clipped from V and 0 bases from J, the junction kept 7 bases outside the gene matches. CDR3 DNA: TGTGCCAGCAGCTTAAGACTAGCGGGCACAAGCTCCTACGAGCAGTACTTC. It translates to CASSLRLAGTSSYEQYF.

V gene TRBV7-9 combines with J gene TRBJ1-4, with 8 bases lining up with TRBD1. Germline CDR1 reads SEHNR; CDR2 reads FQNEAQ (reference sequence). The CDR3 loop spans 15 amino acids. J lost 8 bases, V lost 4 bases, and 9 bases had no gene match. The CDR3 DNA follows: TGTGCCAGCAGCTACCTGACAGGGGAGCGGGAAAAACTGTTTTTT. Residues: CASSYLTGEREKLFF. Supplemented by reference TRBV7-9 and TRBJ1-4, the full variable domain reads DTGVSQNPRHKITKRGQNVTFRCDPISEHNRLYWYRQTLGQGPEFLTYFQNEAQLEKSRLLSDRFSAERPKGSFSTLEIQRTEQGDSAMYLCASSYLTGEREKLFFGSGTQLSVL.

The chain has TRBV5-4 and TRBJ2-1; D is uncertain. The ends were cut back, 0 bases at V and 7 bases at J, with 11 bases in the middle. Germline V lookup: CDR1 SGHNT, CDR2 YYREEE (reference sequence). This CDR3 comprises 14 residues. The CDR3 DNA reads as TGTGCCAGCAGCTTGGACGTGGCGAGGAATGAGCAGTTCTTC. It encodes CASSLDVARNEQFF.

This clone has just a few counts. This rearrangement joins TRBV19 to TRBJ2-2, with TRBD1 as a possible D gene (6 bases). V lost 6 bases and J lost 5, with 10 bases in between. CDR3 size: 13 residues. Looked up from germline, CDR1 is LNHDA and CDR2 is SQIVND (reference sequence). CDR3 DNA sequence: TGTGCCAGTAGACAGGGATTGACCGGGGAGCTGTTTTTT. Translation gives CASRQGLTGELFF.